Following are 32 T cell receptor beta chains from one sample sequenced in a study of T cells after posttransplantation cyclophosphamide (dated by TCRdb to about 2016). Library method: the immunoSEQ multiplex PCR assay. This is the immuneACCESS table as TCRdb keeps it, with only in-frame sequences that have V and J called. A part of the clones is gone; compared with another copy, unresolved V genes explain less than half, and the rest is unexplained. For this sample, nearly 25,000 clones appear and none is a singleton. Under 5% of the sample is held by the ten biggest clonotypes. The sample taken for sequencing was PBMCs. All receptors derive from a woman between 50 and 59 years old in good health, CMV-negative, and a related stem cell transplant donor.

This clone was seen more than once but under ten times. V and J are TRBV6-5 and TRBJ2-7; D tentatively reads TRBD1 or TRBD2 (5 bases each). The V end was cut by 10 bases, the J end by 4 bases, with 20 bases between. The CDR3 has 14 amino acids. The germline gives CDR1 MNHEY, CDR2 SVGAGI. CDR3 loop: CANRSLGRGYEQYF. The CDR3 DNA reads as TGTGCCAACAGGTCGCTCGGTAGAGGGTACGAGCAGTACTTC.

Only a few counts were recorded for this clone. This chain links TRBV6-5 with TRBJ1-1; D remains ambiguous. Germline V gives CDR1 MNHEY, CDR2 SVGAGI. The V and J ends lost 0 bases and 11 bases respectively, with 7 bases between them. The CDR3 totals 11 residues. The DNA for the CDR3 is TGTGCCAGCAGTTACTCACTGGAGGCTTTCTTT. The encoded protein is CASSYSLEAFF.

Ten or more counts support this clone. In nucleotides, the CDR3 is TGTGCCAGTAGTCGGGGGGGGCAGGGGAACACTGAAGCTTTCTTT. Protein sequence: CASSRGGQGNTEAFF. The chain combines TRBV19 with TRBJ1-1; TRBD1 might be the D (6 bases). V shed 5 bases and J shed 1 base, with 14 bases lying between them. CDR3 size: 15 residues. The germline V gene has CDR1 LNHDA and CDR2 SQIVND (reference sequence).

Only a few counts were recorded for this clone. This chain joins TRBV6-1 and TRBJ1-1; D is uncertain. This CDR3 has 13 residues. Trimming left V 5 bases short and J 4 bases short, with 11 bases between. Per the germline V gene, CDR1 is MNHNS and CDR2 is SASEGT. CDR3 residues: CASSRTGSTEAFF. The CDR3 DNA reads TGTGCCAGCAGTCGCACGGGGTCCACTGAAGCTTTCTTT.

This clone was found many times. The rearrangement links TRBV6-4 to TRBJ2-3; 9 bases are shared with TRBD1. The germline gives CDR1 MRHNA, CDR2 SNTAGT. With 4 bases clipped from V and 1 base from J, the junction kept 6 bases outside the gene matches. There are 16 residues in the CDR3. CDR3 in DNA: TGTGCCAGCAGTGCGAGGACAGGGGCAGGCACAGATACGCAGTATTTT. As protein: CASSARTGAGTDTQYF.

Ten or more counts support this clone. For the CDR3, the DNA is TGTGCCTGGAGTGACGAGGGGGCCTACTACGAGCAGTACTTC. Its protein product is CAWSDEGAYYEQYF. The chain links TRBV30 to TRBJ2-7, with 7 bases that match TRBD1. The CDR3 contains 14 residues. After removal of 1 base from V and 3 bases from J, the junction contained 6 bases not matched to a gene. The germline CDR1 and CDR2 sequences are GTSNPN and SVGIG (reference sequence).

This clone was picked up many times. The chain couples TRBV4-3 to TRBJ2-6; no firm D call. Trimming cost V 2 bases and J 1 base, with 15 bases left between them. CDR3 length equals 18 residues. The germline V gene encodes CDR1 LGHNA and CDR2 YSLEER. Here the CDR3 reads CASSQIRDTGSGANVLTF. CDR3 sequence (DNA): TGCGCCAGCAGCCAAATCCGAGACACCGGTTCTGGGGCCAACGTCCTGACTTTC.

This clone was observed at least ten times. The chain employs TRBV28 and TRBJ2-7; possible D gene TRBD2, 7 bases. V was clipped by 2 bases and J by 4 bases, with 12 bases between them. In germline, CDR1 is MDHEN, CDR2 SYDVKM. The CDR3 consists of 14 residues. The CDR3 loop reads CASSLGGAGYEQYF. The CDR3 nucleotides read TGTGCCAGCAGTTTAGGGGGGGCCGGGTACGAGCAGTACTTC.

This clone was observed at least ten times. CDR3 sequence: CASSGTGLSTEAFF. In DNA form, the CDR3 reads TGTGCCAGCAGCGGGACAGGGTTGAGCACTGAAGCTTTCTTT. The chain links TRBV9 to TRBJ1-1, with TRBD1 matching 8 bases. Germline values: CDR1 SGDLS, CDR2 YYNGEE. The CDR3 runs 14 residues. J gave up 4 bases and V 3 bases, and 5 bases lay outside the gene matches.

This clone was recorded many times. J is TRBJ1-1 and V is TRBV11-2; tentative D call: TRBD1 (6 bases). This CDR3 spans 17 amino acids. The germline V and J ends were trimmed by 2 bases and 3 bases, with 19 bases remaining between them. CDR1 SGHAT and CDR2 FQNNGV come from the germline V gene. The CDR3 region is CASSLIPRGGAYTEAFF. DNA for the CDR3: TGTGCCAGCAGCTTAATTCCTAGGGGGGGCGCGTACACTGAAGCTTTCTTT.

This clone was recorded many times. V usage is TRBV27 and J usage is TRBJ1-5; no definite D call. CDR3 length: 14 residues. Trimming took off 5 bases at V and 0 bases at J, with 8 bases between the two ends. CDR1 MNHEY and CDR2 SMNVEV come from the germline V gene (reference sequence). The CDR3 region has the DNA TGTGCCAGCAGTGCTATGTATAGCAATCAGCCCCAGCATTTT. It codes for CASSAMYSNQPQHF.

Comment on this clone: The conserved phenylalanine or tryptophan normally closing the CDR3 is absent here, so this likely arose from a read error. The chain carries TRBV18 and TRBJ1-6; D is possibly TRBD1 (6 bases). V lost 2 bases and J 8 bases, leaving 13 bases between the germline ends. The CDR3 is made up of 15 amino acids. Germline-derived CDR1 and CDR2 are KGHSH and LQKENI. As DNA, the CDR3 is TGTGCCAGCTCACCAATGACAGGTGCTGATTCACCCCTCCACCTT. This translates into CASSPMTGADSPLHL.

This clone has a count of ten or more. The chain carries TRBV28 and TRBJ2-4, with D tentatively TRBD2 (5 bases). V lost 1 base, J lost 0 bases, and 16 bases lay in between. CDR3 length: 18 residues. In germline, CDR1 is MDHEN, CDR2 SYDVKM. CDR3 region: CASSLSLPSLVAKNIQYF. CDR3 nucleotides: TGTGCCAGCAGTTTATCTCTGCCTAGCCTCGTAGCCAAAAACATTCAGTACTTC.

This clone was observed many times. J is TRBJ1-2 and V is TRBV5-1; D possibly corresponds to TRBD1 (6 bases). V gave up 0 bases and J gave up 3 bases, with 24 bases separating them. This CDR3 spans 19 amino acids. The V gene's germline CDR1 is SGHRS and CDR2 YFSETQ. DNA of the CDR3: TGCGCCAGCAGCTTGGTGGGGAAAAATGGCCCAGGGGTCTACTATGGCTACACCTTC. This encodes CASSLVGKNGPGVYYGYTF. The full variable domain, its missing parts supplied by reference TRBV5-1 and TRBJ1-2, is KAGVTQTPRYLIKTRGQQVTLSCSPISGHRSVSWYQQTPGQGLQFLFEYFSETQRNKGNFPGRFSGRQFSNSRSEMNVSTLELGDSALYLCASSLVGKNGPGVYYGYTFGSGTRLTVV.

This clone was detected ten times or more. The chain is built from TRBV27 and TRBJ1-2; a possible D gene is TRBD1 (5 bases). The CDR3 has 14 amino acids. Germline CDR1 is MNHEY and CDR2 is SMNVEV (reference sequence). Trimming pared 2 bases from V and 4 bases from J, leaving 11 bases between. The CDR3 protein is CASSLARQFYGYTF. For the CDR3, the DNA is TGTGCCAGCAGTTTAGCCCGACAGTTCTATGGCTACACCTTC.

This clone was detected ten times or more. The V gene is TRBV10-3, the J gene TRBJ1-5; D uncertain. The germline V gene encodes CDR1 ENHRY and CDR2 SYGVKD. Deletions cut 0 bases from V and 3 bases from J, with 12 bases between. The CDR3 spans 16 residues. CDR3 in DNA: TGTGCCATCAGTGAGTCCAGGAAGACGGACAATCAGCCCCAGCATTTT. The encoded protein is CAISESRKTDNQPQHF.

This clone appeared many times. The CDR3 here is CASSRQGQETQYF. As DNA, the CDR3 is TGCGCCAGCAGCCGACAGGGACAAGAGACCCAGTACTTC. The V call is TRBV5-1, the J call TRBJ2-5, with 7 positions matching TRBD1. CDR3 length: 13 amino acids. The germline gives CDR1 SGHRS, CDR2 YFSETQ. The V segment lost 4 bases and the J segment 2 bases; nucleotides outside the gene matches: 2. Based on the CDR3 plus reference TRBV5-1 and TRBJ2-5, the full variable domain is KAGVTQTPRYLIKTRGQQVTLSCSPISGHRSVSWYQQTPGQGLQFLFEYFSETQRNKGNFPGRFSGRQFSNSRSEMNVSTLELGDSALYLCASSRQGQETQYFGPGTRLLVL.

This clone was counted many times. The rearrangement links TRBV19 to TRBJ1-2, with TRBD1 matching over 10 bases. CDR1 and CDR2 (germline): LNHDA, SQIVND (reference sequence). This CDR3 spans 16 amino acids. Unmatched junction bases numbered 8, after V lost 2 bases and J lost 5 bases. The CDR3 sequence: CASSIQSLGQGYGYTF. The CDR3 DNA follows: TGTGCCAGTAGTATACAGTCCTTGGGACAGGGGTATGGCTACACCTTC. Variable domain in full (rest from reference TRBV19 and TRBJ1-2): DGGITQSPKYLFRKEGQNVTLSCEQNLNHDAMYWYRQDPGQGLRLIYYSQIVNDFQKGDIAEGYSVSREKKESFPLTVTSAQKNPTAFYLCASSIQSLGQGYGYTFGSGTRLTVV.

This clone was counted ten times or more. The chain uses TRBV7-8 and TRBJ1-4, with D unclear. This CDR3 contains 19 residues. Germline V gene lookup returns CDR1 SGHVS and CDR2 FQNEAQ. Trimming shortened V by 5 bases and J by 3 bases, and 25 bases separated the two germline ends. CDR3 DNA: TGTGCCAGCAGCCCCCCCCCACGAATATTCAATGCGGCTAATGAAAAACTGTTTTTT. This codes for CASSPPPRIFNAANEKLFF.

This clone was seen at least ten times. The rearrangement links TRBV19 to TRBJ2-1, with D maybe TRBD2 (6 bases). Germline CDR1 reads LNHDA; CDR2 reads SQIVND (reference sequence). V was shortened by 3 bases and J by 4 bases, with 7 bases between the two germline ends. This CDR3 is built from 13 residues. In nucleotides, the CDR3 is TGTGCCAGTAGTATCGGAGGGTACAATGAGCAGTTCTTC. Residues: CASSIGGYNEQFF. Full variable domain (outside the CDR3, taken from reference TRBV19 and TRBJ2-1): DGGITQSPKYLFRKEGQNVTLSCEQNLNHDAMYWYRQDPGQGLRLIYYSQIVNDFQKGDIAEGYSVSREKKESFPLTVTSAQKNPTAFYLCASSIGGYNEQFFGPGTRLTVL.

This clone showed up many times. CDR3 in DNA: TGTGCCAGCAGTGAACCTAATATCAATGAGCAGTTCTTC. It is translated as CASSEPNINEQFF. The rearrangement links TRBV6-1 to TRBJ2-1; D unclear. The CDR3 extends over 13 amino acids. V was shortened by 2 bases and J by 6 bases, with 8 bases between the two germline ends. Germline V gene data show CDR1 as MNHNS and CDR2 as SASEGT.

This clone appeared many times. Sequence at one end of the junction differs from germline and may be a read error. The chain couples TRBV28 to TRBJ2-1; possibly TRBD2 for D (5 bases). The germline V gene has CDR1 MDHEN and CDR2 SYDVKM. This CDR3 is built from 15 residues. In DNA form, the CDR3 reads TGTGCCAACAGTTTATGGGGTGGGAGAGGCAATGAGCAGTTCTTC. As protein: CANSLWGGRGNEQFF.

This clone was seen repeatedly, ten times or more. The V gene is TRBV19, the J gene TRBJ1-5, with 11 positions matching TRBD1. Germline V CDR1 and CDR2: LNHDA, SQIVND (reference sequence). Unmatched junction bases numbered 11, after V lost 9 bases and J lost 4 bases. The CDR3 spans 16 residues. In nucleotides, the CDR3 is TGTGCCAGCCGGGACAGGGGGTTTTCGGAGAATCAGCCCCAGCATTTT. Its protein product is CASRDRGFSENQPQHF.

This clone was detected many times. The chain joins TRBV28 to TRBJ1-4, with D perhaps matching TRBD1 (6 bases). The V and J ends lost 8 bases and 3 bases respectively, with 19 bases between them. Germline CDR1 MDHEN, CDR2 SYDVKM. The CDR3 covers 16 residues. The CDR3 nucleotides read TGTGCCAGCCGCTCGGGCAGTAGGGGGTCTAATGAAAAACTGTTTTTT. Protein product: CASRSGSRGSNEKLFF.

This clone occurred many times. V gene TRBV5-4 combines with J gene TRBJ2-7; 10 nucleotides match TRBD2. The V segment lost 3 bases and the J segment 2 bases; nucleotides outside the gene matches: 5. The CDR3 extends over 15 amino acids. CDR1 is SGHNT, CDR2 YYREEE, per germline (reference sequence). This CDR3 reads CASSSSGRAAYEQYF. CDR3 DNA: TGTGCCAGCAGCTCGAGCGGGAGGGCGGCCTACGAGCAGTACTTC.

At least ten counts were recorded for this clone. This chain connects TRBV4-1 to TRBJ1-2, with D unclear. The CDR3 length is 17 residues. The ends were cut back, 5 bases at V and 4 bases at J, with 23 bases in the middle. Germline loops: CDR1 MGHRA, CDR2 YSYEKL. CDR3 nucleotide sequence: TGCGCCAGCAGCGTGGTTGGTGGTCCGCGGTCGTCCTATGGCTACACCTTC. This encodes CASSVVGGPRSSYGYTF.

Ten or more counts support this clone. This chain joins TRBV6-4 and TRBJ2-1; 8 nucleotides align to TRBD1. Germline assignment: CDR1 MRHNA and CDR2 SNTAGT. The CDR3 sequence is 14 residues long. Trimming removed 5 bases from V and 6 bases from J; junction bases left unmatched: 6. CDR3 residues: CASSPWTGSNEQFF. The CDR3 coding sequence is TGTGCCAGCAGTCCCTGGACAGGGTCCAATGAGCAGTTCTTC.

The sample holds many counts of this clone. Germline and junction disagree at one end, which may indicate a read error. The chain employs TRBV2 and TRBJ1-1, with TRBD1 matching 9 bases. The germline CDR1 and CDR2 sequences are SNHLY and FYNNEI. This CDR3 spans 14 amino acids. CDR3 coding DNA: TGTGCCAGCAGCGAAGGGACAGGGCGGGGTGAAGCTTTCTTT. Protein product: CASSEGTGRGEAFF.

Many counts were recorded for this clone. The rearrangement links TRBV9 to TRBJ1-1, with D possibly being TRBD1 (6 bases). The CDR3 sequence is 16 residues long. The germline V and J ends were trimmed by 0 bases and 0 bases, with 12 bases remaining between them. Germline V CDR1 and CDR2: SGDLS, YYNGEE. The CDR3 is CASSVAGQSMNTEAFF. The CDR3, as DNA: TGTGCCAGCAGCGTAGCTGGACAGAGCATGAACACTGAAGCTTTCTTT.

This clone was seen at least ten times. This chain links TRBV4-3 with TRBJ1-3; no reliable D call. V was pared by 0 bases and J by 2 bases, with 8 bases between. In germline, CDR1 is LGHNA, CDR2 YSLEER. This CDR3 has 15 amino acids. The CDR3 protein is CASSQEPGTGNTIYF. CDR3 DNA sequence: TGCGCCAGCAGCCAAGAACCAGGAACTGGAAACACCATATATTTT.

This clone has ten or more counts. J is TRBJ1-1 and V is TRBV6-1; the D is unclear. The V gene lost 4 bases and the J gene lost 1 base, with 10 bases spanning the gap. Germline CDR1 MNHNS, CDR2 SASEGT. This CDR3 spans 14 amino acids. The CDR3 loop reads CASSGLRGNTEAFF. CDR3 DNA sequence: TGTGCCAGCAGTGGGCTAAGAGGGAACACTGAAGCTTTCTTT.

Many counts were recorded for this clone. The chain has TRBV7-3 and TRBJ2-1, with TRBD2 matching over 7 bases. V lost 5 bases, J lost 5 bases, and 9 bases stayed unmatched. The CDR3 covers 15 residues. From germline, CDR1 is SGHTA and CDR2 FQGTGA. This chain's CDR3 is CASSPGLVQNNEQFF. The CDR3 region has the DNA TGTGCCAGCAGCCCCGGACTAGTTCAAAACAATGAGCAGTTCTTC.